This TCR beta chain was sequenced during a study of control samples from healthy donors and cancer patients. This CDR3 is 13 amino acids long. Trimming stripped 5 bases from V and 3 bases from J, with 10 bases between. Looked up from germline, CDR1 is SEHNR and CDR2 is FQNEAQ (reference sequence). Sequencing was performed with immunoSEQ multiplex PCR; in TCRdb, only in-frame clones are kept and a portion is missing. Of around 99,000 clones listed, 80% to 90% are singletons. Sequenced sample: blood. This chain uses TRBV7-9 with TRBJ1-2; D is unclear. This TCR was recovered from a woman aged 45 to 65 in good health. CDR3 in amino acids: CASSHREDYGYTF. CDR3 DNA sequence: TGTGCCAGCAGCCATAGGGAGGACTATGGCTACACCTTC.